This passage covers 18 T cell receptor beta chains from one sample sequenced in a study of blood T cell repertoires in COVID-19 (TCRdb year 2020). The library was prepared using the immunoSEQ multiplex PCR assay. Here the immuneACCESS table is served through TCRdb, limited to in-frame sequences with V and J called. Missing clones are a known gap in these copies; in checked studies unresolved V genes cover under half, and the rest lacks a known reason. A total of fewer than 50,000 clones appear in this sample, 85% to 90% of them only once. The top ten hold over 8.5% of the sample. Sequencing was carried out using peripheral blood. These TCRs come from a man aged 50-59 years with active COVID-19.

V usage is TRBV5-4 and J usage is TRBJ1-1; D gene ambiguous. The CDR3 is 13 amino acids. V was trimmed by 0 bases and J by 4 bases, leaving 7 bases between them. Germline lookup yields CDR1 SGHNT and CDR2 YYREEE (reference sequence). The CDR3 DNA sequence: TGTGCCAGCAGCTTGGCGGCGGGCACTGAAGCTTTCTTT. This translates into CASSLAAGTEAFF.

This clone was observed a single time. The rearrangement links TRBV19 to TRBJ2-7, with D perhaps matching TRBD2 (8 bases). This CDR3 comprises 14 residues. V gave up 8 bases and J gave up 3 bases, with 17 bases separating them. Germline lookup yields CDR1 LNHDA and CDR2 SQIVND (reference sequence). The CDR3 loop is CASQTTGTSYEQYF. In nucleotides, the CDR3 is TGTGCCAGTCAGACGACAGGGACTAGCTACGAGCAGTACTTC.

This chain joins TRBV7-9 and TRBJ1-1, with TRBD1 matching over 9 bases. Germline V gives CDR1 SEHNR, CDR2 FQNEAQ (reference sequence). V lost 5 bases to trimming and J lost 1 base; unmatched junction nucleotides: 5. The CDR3 sequence is 15 residues long. The CDR3 is CASSPRTGENTEAFF. The CDR3 DNA follows: TGTGCCAGCAGCCCTCGGACAGGGGAGAACACTGAAGCTTTCTTT.

The chain couples TRBV18 to TRBJ2-6, with 9 bases matching TRBD1. V lost 5 bases and J lost 0; bases outside the gene matches: 8. There are 18 residues in the CDR3. Germline V gives CDR1 KGHSH, CDR2 LQKENI. In DNA form, the CDR3 reads TGTGCCAGCTCATCGTACAGGGGGCGGCCCTCTGGGGCCAACGTCCTGACTTTC. This translates into CASSSYRGRPSGANVLTF.

V usage is TRBV7-2 and J usage is TRBJ2-1, with TRBD2 identical over 11 bases. CDR1 and CDR2 (germline): SGHTA, FQGNSA. This CDR3 is built from 12 residues. Trimming cost V 10 bases and J 7 bases; bases outside gene matches: 3. CDR3 region: CATLAGGNEQFF. CDR3 nucleotides: TGTGCCACCCTAGCGGGAGGAAATGAGCAGTTCTTC.

The rearrangement uses TRBV5-4 and TRBJ2-2; 11 positions match TRBD2. Germline V gene data show CDR1 as SGHNT and CDR2 as YYREEE (reference sequence). The CDR3 spans 14 residues. V lost 1 base, J lost 14 bases, and 7 bases stayed unmatched. DNA for the CDR3: TGTGCCAGCAGCTTGTCAATAGCGGGGGGGGGACTGTTTTTT. It codes for CASSLSIAGGGLFF.

The V and J genes are TRBV27 and TRBJ1-1; TRBD1 is a possible D gene (6 bases). The CDR3 length is 15 residues. Germline CDR1 MNHEY, CDR2 SMNVEV (reference sequence). V shed 5 bases and J shed 4 bases, with 17 bases lying between them. The CDR3, as DNA: TGTGCCAGCAGTCCGACAGGTGGGTCGAGCACTGAAGCTTTCTTT. Residues: CASSPTGGSSTEAFF.

This chain joins TRBV4-1 and TRBJ2-3; D not certain. Germline V gene sequence: CDR1 MGHRA, CDR2 YSYEKL. The CDR3 sequence is 13 residues long. With 4 bases removed from V and 2 bases from J, the gap between germline ends came to 7 bases. The CDR3 DNA follows: TGCGCCAGCAGCCCACTCCCCACAGATACGCAGTATTTT. This translates into CASSPLPTDTQYF.

In this sample, this clone turned up once. This chain joins TRBV6-5 and TRBJ1-5; 8 positions agree with TRBD1. With V trimmed by 5 bases and J by 4 bases, 7 bases remained unmatched. In germline, CDR1 is MNHEY, CDR2 SVGAGI. This CDR3 contains 15 residues. This chain's CDR3 is CASSRTRTGNQPQHF. DNA of the CDR3: TGTGCCAGCAGTCGCACTCGGACAGGGAATCAGCCCCAGCATTTT.

This chain connects TRBV3-1 (or the pseudogene TRBV3-2) to TRBJ2-7, with D perhaps matching TRBD1 (6 bases). The germline gives CDR1 LGHDT, CDR2 YNNKEL (reference sequence). Trimming removed 0 bases at V and 5 bases at J, with 11 bases between. The CDR3 covers 14 residues. CDR3 amino acids: CASSQDPGADEQYF. In nucleotides, the CDR3 is TGTGCCAGCAGCCAAGATCCAGGGGCTGACGAGCAGTACTTC.

The J gene is TRBJ2-7, the V gene TRBV6-2 or TRBV6-3, with D maybe TRBD1 (5 bases). The germline V and J ends were trimmed by 5 bases and 0 bases, with 14 bases remaining between them. CDR3 length: 15 amino acids. Germline values: CDR1 MNHEY, CDR2 SVGEGT. The CDR3 bases are TGTGCCAGCAGTACCCCAGGGTTAAGCTCCTACGAGCAGTACTTC. Encoded protein: CASSTPGLSSYEQYF.

This chain connects TRBV5-4 to TRBJ1-1, with D possibly TRBD1 on 6 matching bases. The V and J ends lost 4 bases and 0 bases respectively, with 13 bases between them. Germline CDR1 and CDR2: SGHNT and YYREEE (reference sequence). The CDR3 contains 15 residues. The CDR3 is CASSLAGALNTEAFF. Here the CDR3 DNA reads TGTGCCAGCAGCCTCGCGGGGGCCCTGAACACTGAAGCTTTCTTT.

The rearrangement joins TRBV5-1 to TRBJ2-3; possibly TRBD2 for D (5 bases). Germline CDR1 and CDR2: SGHRS and YFSETQ. The CDR3 has 13 amino acids. V gave up 4 bases and J gave up 6 bases, with 12 bases separating them. CDR3 bases: TGCGCCAGCAGCACCGGGAATGCGGATACGCAGTATTTT. It yields the protein CASSTGNADTQYF.

The V gene is TRBV19, the J gene TRBJ2-1; 11 bases map to TRBD1. CDR3 length equals 17 residues. With 3 bases clipped from V and 4 bases from J, the junction kept 8 bases outside the gene matches. In germline, CDR1 is LNHDA, CDR2 SQIVND (reference sequence). CDR3 bases: TGTGCCAGTAGTATGGAGGGGGGACAGGGGGTTTACAATGAGCAGTTCTTC. Translating it yields CASSMEGGQGVYNEQFF.

The rearrangement links TRBV10-3 to TRBJ2-3; weak D call: TRBD2 (5 bases). Germline-derived CDR1 and CDR2 are ENHRY and SYGVKD. CDR3 length: 16 amino acids. Trimming took off 3 bases at V and 0 bases at J, with 13 bases between the two ends. CDR3 sequence reads: CAISDGRVTSTDTQYF. The CDR3 region has the DNA TGTGCCATCAGTGATGGGCGGGTCACTAGCACAGATACGCAGTATTTT.

The rearrangement uses TRBV6-7 and TRBJ1-6; tentatively, D is TRBD1 (5 bases). TRBV6-7 is an open reading frame, and its role is uncertain. Trimming took 7 bases from V and 8 from J, leaving 15 bases between them. This CDR3 has 14 residues. The CDR3 here is CASTPRWGDSPLHF. DNA for the CDR3: TGTGCCAGCACCCCCCGCTGGGGCGATTCACCCCTCCACTTT.

This clone is deemed large. The V call is TRBV4-1, the J call TRBJ2-7, with 12 bases fitting TRBD2. CDR3 length: 19 residues. V trimming: 4 bases; J trimming: 2 bases; junction bases outside the gene matches: 15. Germline assignment: CDR1 MGHRA and CDR2 YSYEKL. The DNA of the CDR3 is TGCGCCAGCAGCCTCTTACTCAGGGCTAGCGGGGGGGCCACCTACGAGCAGTACTTC. Protein: CASSLLLRASGGATYEQYF.

With respect to this clone: The germline gene is not matched at one end of the junction; a read error may be the cause. The V call is TRBV6-5, the J call TRBJ2-3; 8 bases map to TRBD2. Germline lookup yields CDR1 MNHEY and CDR2 SVGAGI. The CDR3 is made up of 12 amino acids. DNA for the CDR3: TGCACAACTAGCGGATACACAGATACGCAGTATTTT. It specifies CTTSGYTDTQYF.